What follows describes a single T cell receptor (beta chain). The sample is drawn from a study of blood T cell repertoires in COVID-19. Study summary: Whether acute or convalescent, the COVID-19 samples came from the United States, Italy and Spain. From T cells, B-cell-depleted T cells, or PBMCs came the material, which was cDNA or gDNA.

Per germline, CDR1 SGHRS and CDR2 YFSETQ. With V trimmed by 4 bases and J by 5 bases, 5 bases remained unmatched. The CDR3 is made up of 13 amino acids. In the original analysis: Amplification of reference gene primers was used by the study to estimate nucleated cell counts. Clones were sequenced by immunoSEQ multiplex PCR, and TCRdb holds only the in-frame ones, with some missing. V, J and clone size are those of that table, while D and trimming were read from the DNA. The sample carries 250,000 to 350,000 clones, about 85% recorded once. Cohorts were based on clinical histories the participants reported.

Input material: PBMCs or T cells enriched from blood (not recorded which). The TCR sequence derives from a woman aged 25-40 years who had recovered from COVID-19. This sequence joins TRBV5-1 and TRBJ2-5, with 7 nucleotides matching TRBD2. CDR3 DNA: TGCGCCAGCAGCCATCGGGGGGTGGAGACCCAGTACTTC. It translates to CASSHRGVETQYF.